This T cell receptor (beta chain) came from a study of a mutant IDH1 vaccine in newly diagnosed glioma. Looking at the study overall: In weeks 1, 3, 5, 7, 11, 15, 19 and 23, patients were vaccinated. Vaccines were begun 4-6 weeks after radiotherapy alone, or with temozolomide cycles.

Per germline, CDR1 MNHEY and CDR2 SVGAGI. The CDR3 is 16 amino acids. V was pared by 0 bases and J by 6 bases, with 15 bases between. Time point of the sample: week 11, during vaccination. With topical imiquimod, each dose of the vaccine consisted of 300 ug of mutant IDH1 20-mer peptide. The method was immunoSEQ multiplex PCR; TCRdb's version includes in-frame clones alone and lacks a portion of them. The data show about 110,000 clones, about 90% seen once. Concerning this clone: Antigen specificity is unknown.

The sequence derives from a woman aged 45-65 years with glioma. The sequencing used PBMCs, collected from a glioma patient whose treatment included an IDH1 peptide vaccine. V gene TRBV6-5 combines with J gene TRBJ2-4; D is possibly TRBD1 (6 bases). CDR3 nucleotide sequence: TGTGCCAGCAGTTACTCGAGGAACAGGGATGGAAACATTCAGTACTTC. Protein product: CASSYSRNRDGNIQYF.